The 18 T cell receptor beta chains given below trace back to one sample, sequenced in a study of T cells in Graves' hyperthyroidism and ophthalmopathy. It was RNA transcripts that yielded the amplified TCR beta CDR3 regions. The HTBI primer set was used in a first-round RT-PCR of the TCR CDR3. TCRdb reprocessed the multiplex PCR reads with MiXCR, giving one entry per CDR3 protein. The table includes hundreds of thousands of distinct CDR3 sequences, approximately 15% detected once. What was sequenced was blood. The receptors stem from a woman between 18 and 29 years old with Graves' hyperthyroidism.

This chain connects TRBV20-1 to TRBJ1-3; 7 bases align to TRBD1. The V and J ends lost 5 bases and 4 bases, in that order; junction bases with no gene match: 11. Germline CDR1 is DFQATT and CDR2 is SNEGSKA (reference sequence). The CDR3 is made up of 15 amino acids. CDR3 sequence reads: CSAFTDRARGNTIYF. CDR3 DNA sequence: TGCAGTGCTTTCACCGACAGGGCTAGAGGAAACACCATATATTTT.

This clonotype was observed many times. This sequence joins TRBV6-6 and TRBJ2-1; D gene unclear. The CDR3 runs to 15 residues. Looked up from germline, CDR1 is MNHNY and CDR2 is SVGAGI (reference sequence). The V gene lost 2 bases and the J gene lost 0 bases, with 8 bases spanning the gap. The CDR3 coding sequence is TGTGCCAGCAGTTACACCGAAAGCTCCTACAATGAGCAGTTCTTC. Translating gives CASSYTESSYNEQFF.

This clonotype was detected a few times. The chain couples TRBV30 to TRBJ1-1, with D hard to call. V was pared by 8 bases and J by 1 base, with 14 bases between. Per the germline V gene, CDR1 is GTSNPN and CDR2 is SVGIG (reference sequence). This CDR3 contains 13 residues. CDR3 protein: CAGNPWGNTEAFF. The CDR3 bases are TGTGCCGGGAACCCCTGGGGGAACACTGAAGCTTTCTTT. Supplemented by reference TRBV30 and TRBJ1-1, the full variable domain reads SQTIHQWPATLVQPVGSPLSLECTVEGTSNPNLYWYRQAAGRGLQLLFYSVGIGQISSEVPQNLSASRPQDRQFILSSKKLLLSDSGFYLCAGNPWGNTEAFFGQGTRLTVV.

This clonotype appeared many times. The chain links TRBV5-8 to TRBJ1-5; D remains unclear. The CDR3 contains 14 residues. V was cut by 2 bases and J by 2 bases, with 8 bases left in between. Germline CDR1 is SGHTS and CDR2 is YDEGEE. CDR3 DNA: TGTGCCAGCAGCTTCAAGGCAGGCAATCAGCCCCAGCATTTT. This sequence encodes CASSFKAGNQPQHF.

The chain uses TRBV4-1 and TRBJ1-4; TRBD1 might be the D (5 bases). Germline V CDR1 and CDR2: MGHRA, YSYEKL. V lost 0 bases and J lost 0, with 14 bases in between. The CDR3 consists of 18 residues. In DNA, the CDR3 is TGCGCCAGCAGCCAAGATAGGGGAAGGTACCCAACTAATGAAAAACTGTTTTTT. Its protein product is CASSQDRGRYPTNEKLFF.

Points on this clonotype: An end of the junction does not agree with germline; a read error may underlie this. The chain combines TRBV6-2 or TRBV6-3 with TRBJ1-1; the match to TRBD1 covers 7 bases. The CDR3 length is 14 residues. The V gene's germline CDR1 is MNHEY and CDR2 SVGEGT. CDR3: CASSLTAGGGEAFF. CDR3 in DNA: TGCGCCAGCAGCCTTACGGCAGGGGGGGGTGAAGCTTTCTTT.

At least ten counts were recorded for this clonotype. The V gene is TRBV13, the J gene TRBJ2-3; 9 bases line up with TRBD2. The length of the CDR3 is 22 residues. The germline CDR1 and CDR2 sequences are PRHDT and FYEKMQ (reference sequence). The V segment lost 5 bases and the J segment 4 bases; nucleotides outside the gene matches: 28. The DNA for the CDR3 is TGTGCCAGCAGCCCTACGCCCAGCCAAGCGGGGACTAGCAAATATTTTTCAGATACGCAGTATTTT. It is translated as CASSPTPSQAGTSKYFSDTQYF.

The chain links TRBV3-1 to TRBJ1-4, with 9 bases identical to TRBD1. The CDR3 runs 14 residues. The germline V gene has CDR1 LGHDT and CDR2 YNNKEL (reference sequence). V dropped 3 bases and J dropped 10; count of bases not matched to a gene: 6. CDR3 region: CASSHSGQGGKLFF. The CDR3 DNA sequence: TGTGCCAGCAGCCACTCGGGACAGGGTGGAAAACTGTTTTTT.

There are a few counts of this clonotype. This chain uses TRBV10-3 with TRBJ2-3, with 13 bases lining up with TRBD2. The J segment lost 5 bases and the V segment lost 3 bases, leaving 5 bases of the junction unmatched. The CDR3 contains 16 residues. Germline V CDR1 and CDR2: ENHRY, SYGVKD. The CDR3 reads CAISDRLAGGGDTQYF. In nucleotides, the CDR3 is TGTGCCATCAGTGACCGACTAGCGGGAGGCGGAGATACGCAGTATTTT.

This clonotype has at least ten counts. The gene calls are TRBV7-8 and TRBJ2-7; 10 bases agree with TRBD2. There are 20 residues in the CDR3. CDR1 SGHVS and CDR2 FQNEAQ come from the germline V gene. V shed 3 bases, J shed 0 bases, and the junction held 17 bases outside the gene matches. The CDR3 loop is CASSLVAASGRPPSSYEQYF. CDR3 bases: TGTGCCAGCAGCTTGGTTGCAGCTAGCGGGAGACCTCCCAGCTCCTACGAGCAGTACTTC. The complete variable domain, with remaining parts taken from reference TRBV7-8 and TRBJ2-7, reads GAGVSQSPRYKVAKRGQDVALRCDPISGHVSLFWYQQALGQGPEFLTYFQNEAQLDKSGLPSDRFFAERPEGSVSTLKIQRTQQEDSAVYLCASSLVAASGRPPSSYEQYFGPGTRLTVT.

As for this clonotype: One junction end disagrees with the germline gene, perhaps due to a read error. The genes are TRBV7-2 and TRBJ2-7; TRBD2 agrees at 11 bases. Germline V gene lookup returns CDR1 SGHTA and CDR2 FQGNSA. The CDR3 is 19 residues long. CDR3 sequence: CASSIRNGRLAGSSYEQCF. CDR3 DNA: TGTGCCAGCAGCATACGCAACGGACGACTAGCGGGAAGCTCCTACGAGCAGTGCTTC.

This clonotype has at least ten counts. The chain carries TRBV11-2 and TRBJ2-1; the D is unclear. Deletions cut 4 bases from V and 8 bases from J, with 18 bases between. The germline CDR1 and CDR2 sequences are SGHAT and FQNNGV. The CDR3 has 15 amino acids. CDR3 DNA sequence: TGTGCCAGCAGCTCCCTCCTTAGGCCCTGGGATGAGCAGTTCTTC. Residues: CASSSLLRPWDEQFF.

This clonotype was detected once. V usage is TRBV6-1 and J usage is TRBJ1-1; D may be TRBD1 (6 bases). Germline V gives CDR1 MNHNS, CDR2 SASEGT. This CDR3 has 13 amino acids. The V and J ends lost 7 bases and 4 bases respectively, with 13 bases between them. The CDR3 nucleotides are TGTGCCAGCAACAGGGTTAGTGTCACTGAAGCTTTCTTT. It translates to CASNRVSVTEAFF.

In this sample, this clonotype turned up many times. This CDR3 is CASSHPSYEQYF. CDR3 in DNA: TGTGCCAGCAGCCACCCCAGCTACGAGCAGTACTTC. This sequence joins TRBV7-9 and TRBJ2-7; the D is unclear. V lost 5 bases to trimming and J lost 3 bases, with 8 bases between them. The length of the CDR3 is 12 residues. Germline CDR1 SEHNR, CDR2 FQNEAQ (reference sequence).

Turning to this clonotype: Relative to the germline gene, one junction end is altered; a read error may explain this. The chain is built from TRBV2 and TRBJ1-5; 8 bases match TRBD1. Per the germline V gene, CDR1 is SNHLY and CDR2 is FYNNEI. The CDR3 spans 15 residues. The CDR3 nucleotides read TGTGCCAGCGCAGGACAGGGCCATAGCGATCAGCCCCAGCATTTT. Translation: CASAGQGHSDQPQHF.

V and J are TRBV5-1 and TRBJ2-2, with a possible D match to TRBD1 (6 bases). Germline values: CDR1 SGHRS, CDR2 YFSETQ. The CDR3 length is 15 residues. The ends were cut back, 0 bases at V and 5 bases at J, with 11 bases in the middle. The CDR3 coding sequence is TGCGCCAGCAGCTTGGATCAGGGGATGACCGGGGAGCTGTTTTTT. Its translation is CASSLDQGMTGELFF.

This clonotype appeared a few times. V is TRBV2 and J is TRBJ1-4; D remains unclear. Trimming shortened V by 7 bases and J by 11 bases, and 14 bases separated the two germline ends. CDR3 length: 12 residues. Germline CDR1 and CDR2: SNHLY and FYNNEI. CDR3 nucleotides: TGTGCCAGCACCCCCATGACGTCGAAACTGTTTTTT. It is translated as CASTPMTSKLFF.

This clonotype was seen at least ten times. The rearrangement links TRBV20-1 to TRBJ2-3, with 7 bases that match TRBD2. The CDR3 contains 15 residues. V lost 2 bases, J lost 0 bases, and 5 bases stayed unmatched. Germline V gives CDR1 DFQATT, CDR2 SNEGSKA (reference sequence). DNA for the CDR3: TGCAGTGCTAGAAGGGCTAGCGGTAGCACAGATACGCAGTATTTT. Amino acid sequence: CSARRASGSTDTQYF.